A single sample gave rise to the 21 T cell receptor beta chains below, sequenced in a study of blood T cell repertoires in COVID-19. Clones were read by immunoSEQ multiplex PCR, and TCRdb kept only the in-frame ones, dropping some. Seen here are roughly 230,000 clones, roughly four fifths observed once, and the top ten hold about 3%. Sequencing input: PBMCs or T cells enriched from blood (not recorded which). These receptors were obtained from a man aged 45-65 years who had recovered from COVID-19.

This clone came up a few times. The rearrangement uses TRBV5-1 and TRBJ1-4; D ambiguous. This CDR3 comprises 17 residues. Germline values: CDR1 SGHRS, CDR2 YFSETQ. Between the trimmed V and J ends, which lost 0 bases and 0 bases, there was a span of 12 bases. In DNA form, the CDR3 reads TGCGCCAGCAGCTTGGGAGCCCGTCTGGCAACTAATGAAAAACTGTTTTTT. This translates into CASSLGARLATNEKLFF.

The CDR3 region has the DNA TGTGCCATCAGGGGAGCGGAGGGTTCCTACAATGAGCAGTTCTTC. It encodes CAIRGAEGSYNEQFF. This chain links TRBV10-3 with TRBJ2-1, with TRBD2 as a possible D gene (6 bases). The CDR3 is 15 amino acids. The germline V gene has CDR1 ENHRY and CDR2 SYGVKD. Trimming took off 6 bases at V and 1 base at J, with 13 bases between the two ends.

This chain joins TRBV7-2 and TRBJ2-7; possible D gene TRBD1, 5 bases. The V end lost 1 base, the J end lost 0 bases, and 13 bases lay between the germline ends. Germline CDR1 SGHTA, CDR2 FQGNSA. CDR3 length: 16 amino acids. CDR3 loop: CASSLGQGLSSYEQYF. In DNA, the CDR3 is TGTGCCAGCAGCTTAGGGCAGGGTCTCTCCTCCTACGAGCAGTACTTC. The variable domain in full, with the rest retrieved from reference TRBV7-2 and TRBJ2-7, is GAGVSQSPSNKVTEKGKDVELRCDPISGHTALYWYRQSLGQGLEFLIYFQGNSAPDKSGLPSDRFSAERTGGSVSTLTIQRTQQEDSAVYLCASSLGQGLSSYEQYFGPGTRLTVT.

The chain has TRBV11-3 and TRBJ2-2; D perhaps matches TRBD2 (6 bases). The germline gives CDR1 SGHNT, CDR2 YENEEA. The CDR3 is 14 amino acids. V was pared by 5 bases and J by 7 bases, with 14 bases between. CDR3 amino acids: CASSKLATGGELFF. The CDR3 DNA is TGTGCCAGCAGCAAGCTAGCGACCGGCGGGGAGCTGTTTTTT.

The CDR3 DNA reads as TGTGCCAGCAGCCTCACGGGAGGCCCCCACTACGAGCAGTACTTC. Its translation is CASSLTGGPHYEQYF. V gene TRBV27 combines with J gene TRBJ2-7, with 7 bases fitting TRBD2. The trim removed 6 bases at V and 3 bases at J, leaving 11 bases unmatched. The germline V gene has CDR1 MNHEY and CDR2 SMNVEV (reference sequence). The CDR3 covers 15 residues.

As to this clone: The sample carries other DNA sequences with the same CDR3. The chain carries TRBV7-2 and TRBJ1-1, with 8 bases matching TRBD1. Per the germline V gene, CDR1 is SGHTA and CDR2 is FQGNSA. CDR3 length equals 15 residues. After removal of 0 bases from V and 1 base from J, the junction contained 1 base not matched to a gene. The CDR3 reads CASSLAGTGNTEAFF. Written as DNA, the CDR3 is TGTGCCAGCAGCTTAGCCGGGACAGGGAACACTGAAGCTTTCTTT.

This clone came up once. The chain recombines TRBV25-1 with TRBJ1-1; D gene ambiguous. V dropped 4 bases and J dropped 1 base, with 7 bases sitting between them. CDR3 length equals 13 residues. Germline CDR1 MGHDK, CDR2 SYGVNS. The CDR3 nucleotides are TGTGCCAGCAGTGCTCTAGGGAACACTGAAGCTTTCTTT. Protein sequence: CASSALGNTEAFF.

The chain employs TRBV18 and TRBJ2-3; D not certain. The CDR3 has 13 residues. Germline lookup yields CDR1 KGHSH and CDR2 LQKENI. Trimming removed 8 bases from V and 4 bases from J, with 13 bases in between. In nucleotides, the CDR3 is TGTGCCAGCCGGTCTTCCGGAGCAGATACGCAGTATTTT. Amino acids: CASRSSGADTQYF. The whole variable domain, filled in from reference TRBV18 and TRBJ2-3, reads NAGVMQNPRHLVRRRGQEARLRCSPMKGHSHVYWYRQLPEEGLKFMVYLQKENIIDESGMPKERFSAEFPKEGPSILRIQQVVRGDSAAYFCASRSSGADTQYFGPGTRLTVL.

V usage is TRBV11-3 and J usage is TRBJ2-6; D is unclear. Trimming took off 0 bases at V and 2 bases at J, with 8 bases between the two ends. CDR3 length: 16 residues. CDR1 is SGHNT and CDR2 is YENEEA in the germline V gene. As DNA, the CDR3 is TGTGCCAGCAGCTTAGACAGGTCGCCTGGGGCCAACGTCCTGACTTTC. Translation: CASSLDRSPGANVLTF. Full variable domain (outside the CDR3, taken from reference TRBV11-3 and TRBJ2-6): EAGVVQSPRYKIIEKKQPVAFWCNPISGHNTLYWYLQNLGQGPELLIRYENEEAVDDSQLPKDRFSAERLKGVDSTLKIQPAELGDSAVYLCASSLDRSPGANVLTFGAGSRLTVL.

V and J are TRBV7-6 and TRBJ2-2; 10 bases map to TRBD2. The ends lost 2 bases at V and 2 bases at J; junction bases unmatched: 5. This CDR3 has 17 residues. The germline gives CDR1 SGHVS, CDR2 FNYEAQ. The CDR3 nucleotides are TGTGCCAGCAGCTTACTCCCTAGCGGGAGAAACACCGGGGAGCTGTTTTTT. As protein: CASSLLPSGRNTGELFF.

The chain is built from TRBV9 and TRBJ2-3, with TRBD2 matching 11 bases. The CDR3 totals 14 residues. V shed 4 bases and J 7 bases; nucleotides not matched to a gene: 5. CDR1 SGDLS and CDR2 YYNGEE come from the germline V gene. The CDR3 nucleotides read TGTGCCAGCAGCTCCGGGACTAGCGGCTATACGCAGTATTTT. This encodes CASSSGTSGYTQYF.

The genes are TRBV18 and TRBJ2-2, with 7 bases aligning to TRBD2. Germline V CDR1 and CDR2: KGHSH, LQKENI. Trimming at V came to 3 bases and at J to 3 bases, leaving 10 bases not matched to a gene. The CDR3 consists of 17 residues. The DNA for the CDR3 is TGTGCCAGCTCACCCAGTCAGGGAGGGTCGTACACCGGGGAGCTGTTTTTT. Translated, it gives CASSPSQGGSYTGELFF. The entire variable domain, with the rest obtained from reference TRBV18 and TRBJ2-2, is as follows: NAGVMQNPRHLVRRRGQEARLRCSPMKGHSHVYWYRQLPEEGLKFMVYLQKENIIDESGMPKERFSAEFPKEGPSILRIQQVVRGDSAAYFCASSPSQGGSYTGELFFGEGSRLTVL.

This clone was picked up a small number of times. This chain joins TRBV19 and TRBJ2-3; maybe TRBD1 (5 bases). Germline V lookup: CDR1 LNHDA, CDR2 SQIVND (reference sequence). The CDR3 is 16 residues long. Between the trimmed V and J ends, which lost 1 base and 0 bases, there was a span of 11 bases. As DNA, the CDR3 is TGTGCCAGTAGTATAGTAGGGGCGAAGAGCACAGATACGCAGTATTTT. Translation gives CASSIVGAKSTDTQYF.

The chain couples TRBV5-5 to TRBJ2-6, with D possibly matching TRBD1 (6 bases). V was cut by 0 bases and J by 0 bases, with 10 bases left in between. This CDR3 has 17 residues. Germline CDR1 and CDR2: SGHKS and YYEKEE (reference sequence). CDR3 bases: TGTGCCAGCAGCTTGGGACAGGCGTCCTCTGGGGCCAACGTCCTGACTTTC. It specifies CASSLGQASSGANVLTF.

This chain's CDR3 is CASSLVTGGVAKNIQYF. As DNA, the CDR3 is TGTGCCAGCAGCTTGGTAACCGGGGGGGTAGCAAAAAACATTCAGTACTTC. The chain is built from TRBV5-6 and TRBJ2-4; 8 bases map to TRBD2. The V gene end was trimmed by 0 bases and the J gene end by 4 bases; junction bases not matched to a gene: 9. The CDR3 has 17 residues. The germline CDR1 and CDR2 sequences are SGHDT and YYEEEE.

The CDR3 loop is CASSLVGSGGNTEAFF. The DNA for the CDR3 is TGTGCCAGCAGCTTAGTGGGTTCGGGGGGGAACACTGAAGCTTTCTTT. The chain combines TRBV7-2 with TRBJ1-1; TRBD1 is a possible D gene (5 bases). Trimming left V 1 base short and J 1 base short, with 13 bases between. The CDR3 runs 16 residues. CDR1 and CDR2 (germline): SGHTA, FQGNSA.

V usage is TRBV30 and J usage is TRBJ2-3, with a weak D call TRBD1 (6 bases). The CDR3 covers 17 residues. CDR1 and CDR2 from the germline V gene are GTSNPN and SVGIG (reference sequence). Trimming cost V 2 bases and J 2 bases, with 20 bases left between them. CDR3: CAWSTRGLGIYTDTQYF. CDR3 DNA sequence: TGTGCCTGGAGTACCAGGGGCCTTGGAATATACACAGATACGCAGTATTTT.

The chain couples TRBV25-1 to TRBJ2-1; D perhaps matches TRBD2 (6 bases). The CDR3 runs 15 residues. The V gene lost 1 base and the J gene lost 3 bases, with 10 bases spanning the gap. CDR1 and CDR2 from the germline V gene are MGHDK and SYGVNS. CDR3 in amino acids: CASSESGGNYNEQFF. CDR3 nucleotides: TGTGCCAGCAGTGAATCAGGCGGGAACTACAATGAGCAGTTCTTC.

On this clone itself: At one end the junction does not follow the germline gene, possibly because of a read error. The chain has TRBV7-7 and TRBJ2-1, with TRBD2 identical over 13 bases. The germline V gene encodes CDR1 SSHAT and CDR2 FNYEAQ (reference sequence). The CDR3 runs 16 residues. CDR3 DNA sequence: TGTGCTAGCAGCCGGACTAGCGGGGGCGCACGGAATGAGCAGTTCTTC. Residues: CASSRTSGGARNEQFF. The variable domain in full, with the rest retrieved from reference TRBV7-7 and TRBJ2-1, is GAGVSQSPRYKVTKRGQDVTLRCDPISSHATLYWYQQALGQGPEFLTYFNYEAQPDKSGLPSDRFSAERPEGSISTLTIQRTEQRDSAMYRCASSRTSGGARNEQFFGPGTRLTVL.

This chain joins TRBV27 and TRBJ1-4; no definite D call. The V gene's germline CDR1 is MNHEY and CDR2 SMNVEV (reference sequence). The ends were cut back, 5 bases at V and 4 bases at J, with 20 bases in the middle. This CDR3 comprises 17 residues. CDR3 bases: TGTGCCAGCAGTCCCCAGGAGGGCCGAGCCTTTAATGAAAAACTGTTTTTT. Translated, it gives CASSPQEGRAFNEKLFF.

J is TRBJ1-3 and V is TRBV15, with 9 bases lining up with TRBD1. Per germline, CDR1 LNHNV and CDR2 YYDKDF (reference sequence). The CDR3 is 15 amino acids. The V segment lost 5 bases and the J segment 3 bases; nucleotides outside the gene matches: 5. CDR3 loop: CATSAQGAGGNTIYF. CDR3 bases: TGTGCCACCAGCGCACAGGGGGCTGGTGGAAACACCATATATTTT.